Listed below are T cell receptor beta chains from one sample, sequenced in a study of vaccination and CD4 T cells after COVID-19. TCRdb re-called the PCR reads with MiXCR, one entry per CDR3 protein. The table has roughly 16,000 distinct CDR3 sequences, roughly 30% seen once. Their specific antigens are unknown. The sample was cultured CD4+ T cells from blood. These receptors originate from a human donor with COVID-19. The CDR3 runs from the conserved cysteine through the conserved F or W. D genes are given only for firm matches. Size is stated for part of the rows, as once, few or many counts, or as a class when the clone is expanded.

cdr3_length j_call clone_size d_call v_call cdr3_nt cdr3_aa
15 TRBJ2-7 NA TRBD2 TRBV20-1 TGCAGTGCTACCCTCAGACTAGCGGGGGGGTACGAGCAGTACTTC CSATLRLAGGYEQYF
15 TRBJ1-1 few TRBD1 TRBV6-2/TRBV6-3 TGTGCCAGCAGTGACCCGACAGGGAGGAACACTGAAGCTTTCTTT CASSDPTGRNTEAFF
14 TRBJ1-4 few NA TRBV6-1 TGTGCCAGCAGTACCCCCCGGCAGGGCGAAAAACTGTTTTTT CASSTPRQGEKLFF
15 TRBJ1-5 NA NA TRBV20-1 TGCAGTGCTAGTGCTCCGGTCCAAGGAAATCAGCCCCAGCATTTT CSASAPVQGNQPQHF
15 TRBJ1-6 medium-sized NA TRBV25-1 TGTGCCAGCAGTGAATGGCGTCCCGGTAATTCACCCCTCCACTTT CASSEWRPGNSPLHF
13 TRBJ2-7 few NA TRBV9 TGTGCCAGCAGCGTAGCGGGGAAAAGCGAGCAGTACTTC CASSVAGKSEQYF
14 TRBJ1-2 NA NA TRBV9 TGTGCCAGCATATCCGGGTCGGGGGCCCATGGCTACACCTTC CASISGSGAHGYTF
13 TRBJ2-5 few NA TRBV6-1 TGTGCCAGCCGAGAACCCGGTGTTGAGACCCAGTACTTC CASREPGVETQYF
13 TRBJ2-1 NA TRBD1 TRBV7-8 TGTGCCAGCAGACGGACAGGGTACAATGAGCAGTTCTTC CASRRTGYNEQFF
14 TRBJ2-5 few NA TRBV6-5 TGTGCCAGCAGTTACAGTGGTGGCTTCGAGACCCAGTACTTC CASSYSGGFETQYF
17 TRBJ1-2 NA NA TRBV7-8 TGTGCCAGCAGCTTAGAAAGCGCAGGGCCTATCTCCTATGGCTACACCTTC CASSLESAGPISYGYTF
16 TRBJ2-3 once TRBD1 TRBV7-9 TGTGCCAGCAGCCCCCGTGGACAGGGCCTTACAGATACGCAGTATTTT CASSPRGQGLTDTQYF
16 TRBJ2-5 NA TRBD1 TRBV5-1 TGCGCCAGCAGCTTGGTGGGACAGGGGTTTGGAGAGACCCAGTACTTC CASSLVGQGFGETQYF
14 TRBJ1-6 once NA TRBV12-3/TRBV12-4 TGTGCCAGCAACATCGGACCCAGCGGTTCACCCCTCCACTTT CASNIGPSGSPLHF
13 TRBJ2-7 NA TRBD1 TRBV6-8 TGTGCCAGAACCGGAACAGGGGGCGACAAGCAGTACTTC CARTGTGGDKQYF
13 TRBJ1-4 NA TRBD1 TRBV20-1 TGCAGTGCACAGACAGGGGGGAATGAAAAACTGTTTTTT CSAQTGGNEKLFF
13 TRBJ2-5 few TRBD1 TRBV20-1 TGCAGTGCTGGGGGGACAGGGGGCGAGACCCAGTACTTC CSAGGTGGETQYF
17 TRBJ2-5 few TRBD2 TRBV7-2 TGTGCCAGCAGCTTAAAAGCGGGGGGCCTCCCAGTAGAGACCCAGTACTTC CASSLKAGGLPVETQYF
15 TRBJ2-1 NA TRBD2 TRBV24-1 TGTGCCACCAGTGATTTCCTAGCGGGGGAGCGTGAGCAGTTCTTC CATSDFLAGEREQFF
13 TRBJ1-2 NA NA TRBV24-1 TGTGCCACCAGTGTAGGGGCCAACTATGGCTACACCTTC CATSVGANYGYTF
16 TRBJ2-7 once TRBD2 TRBV20-1 TGCAGTGCTAGCGGTGGGGCGGGGGGGTCCCCCTACGAGCAGTGCTTC CSASGGAGGSPYEQCF
14 TRBJ2-7 NA TRBD1 TRBV19 TGTGCCAGTAGTTCCGACAGGGCTTCCTACGAGCAGTACTTC CASSSDRASYEQYF
14 TRBJ1-4 once NA TRBV5-6 TGTGCCAGCAGCTTGGGCCGGGGTTATGAAAAACTGTTTTTT CASSLGRGYEKLFF
14 TRBJ2-5 NA TRBD2 TRBV6-1 TGTGCCAGCAGGCCGGGACTAGGACCAGAGACCCAGTACTTC CASRPGLGPETQYF
15 TRBJ1-2 few NA TRBV12-3/TRBV12-4 TGTGCCAGCAGTTTTGTTAGGGCAGCTAACTATGGCTACACCTTC CASSFVRAANYGYTF
15 TRBJ2-3 NA NA TRBV15 TGTGCCACCAGGAGTGGTAGGACAAACACAGATACGCAGTATTTT CATRSGRTNTDTQYF
15 TRBJ1-5 NA TRBD1 TRBV18 TGTGCCAGCTCCGAGAACAGGGGGTACAATCAGCCCCAGCATTTT CASSENRGYNQPQHF